This is a list of T cell receptor beta chains from one sample in a study of T cells in localized non-small cell lung cancer. Libraries were prepared by immunoSEQ multiplex PCR; TCRdb keeps only in-frame clonotypes and omits some of them. The sample yields 20,000 to 30,000 clones, under 95% seen once. Sequences were derived from peripheral blood, sampled before any cancer treatment. Receptors were obtained from a female donor aged 60 or older with stage II squamous cell lung carcinoma. CDR3s include the opening cysteine and the closing phenylalanine or tryptophan. The D gene is left open where the match is weak. Size is omitted from some rows. Given values are once, few, many or a class for expanded clones.

v_gene	abundance	j_gene	d_gene	len	CDR3nt	CDR3aa
TRBV30	.	TRBJ2-7	TRBD1	16	TGTGCCTGGAGTTCCTACAGGGGCCTGATGACCTACGAGCAGTACTTC	CAWSSYRGLMTYEQYF
TRBV2	.	TRBJ1-1	TRBD1	14	TGTGCCAGCTTTCTTAATCTCGGACAGGGAGAAGCTTTCTTT	CASFLNLGQGEAFF
TRBV11-2	.	TRBJ2-7	.	14	TGTGCCAGCAGCCCCCCCGGTCCGGGCTACGAGCAGTACTTC	CASSPPGPGYEQYF
TRBV30	.	TRBJ2-2	.	12	TGTGCCTCCCACCGGGGGACCGGGGAGCTGTTTTTT	CASHRGTGELFF
TRBV6-4	.	TRBJ2-6	.	13	TGTGTTAGGACGGGGGCTGGGGCCAACGTCCTGACTTTC	CVRTGAGANVLTF
TRBV11-2	.	TRBJ1-2	TRBD1	14	TGTGCCAGCAGCTTCACCGGGACAGGGAAAGGCTACACCTTC	CASSFTGTGKGYTF
TRBV6-4	.	TRBJ2-7	.	17	TGTGCCAGCAGTGACGCTGGGTTCCCAGGGACGAACTACGAGCAGTACTTC	CASSDAGFPGTNYEQYF
TRBV9	.	TRBJ2-3	TRBD1	17	TGTGCCAGCAGCGTAGCTACCGGGGGACAGGGGGCAGATACGCAGTATTTT	CASSVATGGQGADTQYF
TRBV5-1	.	TRBJ2-7	TRBD2	15	TGCGCCAGCAGCTTGGGAGGGACTACCACATACGAGCAGTACTTC	CASSLGGTTTYEQYF
TRBV6-1	.	TRBJ2-1	TRBD2	14	TGTGCCAGCAGGGCAGGACTAGCGGTAAATGAGCAGTTCTTC	CASRAGLAVNEQFF
TRBV30	once	TRBJ1-1	TRBD1	14	TGTGCCTGGAGGAGGGCAGGGGGTGGCACTGAAGCTTTCTTT	CAWRRAGGGTEAFF
TRBV4-2	.	TRBJ2-3	.	15	TGTGCCAGCAGCCATTCCGGGACCCTCACAGATACGCAGTATTTT	CASSHSGTLTDTQYF
TRBV7-6	.	TRBJ2-5	TRBD2	17	TGTGCCAGCAGCTTAGGGGGAGCGGGAGTGTGGGAAGAGACCCAGTACTTC	CASSLGGAGVWEETQYF
TRBV4-1	.	TRBJ2-3	TRBD2	18	TGCGCCAGCAGCCAAGCCGTGACTAGCGGCAAGAGGGCTAATACGCAGTATTTT	CASSQAVTSGKRANTQYF
TRBV4-1	.	TRBJ2-1	TRBD2	16	TGCGCCAGCAGCAATTTCGGACTAGCGGGGTACAATGAGCAGTTCTTC	CASSNFGLAGYNEQFF
TRBV10-3	.	TRBJ2-6	TRBD1	16	TGTGCCATCAGTGACCTCGACAGGGCTGGGGCCAACGTCCTGACTTTC	CAISDLDRAGANVLTF
TRBV18	.	TRBJ2-7	TRBD2	14	TGTGCCAGCTCACCGGGCGGGGGGGCCTACGAGCAGTACTTC	CASSPGGGAYEQYF
TRBV11-3	.	TRBJ1-1	.	13	TGTGCCAGCAGCTTAGAGGGGGGCACTGAAGCTTTCTTT	CASSLEGGTEAFF
TRBV11-2	.	TRBJ2-5	TRBD2	17	TGTGCCAGCAGCTTAGCGCCTAGCGGGGGGGCCCGGGAGACCCAGTACTTC	CASSLAPSGGARETQYF
TRBV29-1	.	TRBJ2-5	.	10	TGCAGCGTTGGTACAGAGACCCAGTACTTC	CSVGTETQYF
TRBV6-5	.	TRBJ1-2	.	14	TGTGCCAGCAGATACAGGACCTCCTACTATGGCTACACCTTC	CASRYRTSYYGYTF
TRBV28	.	TRBJ2-5	.	15	TGTGCCAGCAGTTTAAGTTCCGGGTCGTCGAAGACCCAGTACTTC	CASSLSSGSSKTQYF
TRBV6-5	.	TRBJ2-5	.	12	TGTGCCAGCAGTTTCTCACAAGAGACCCAGTACTTC	CASSFSQETQYF
TRBV6-5	.	TRBJ2-1	.	14	TGTGCCAGCCGTACCGGGCCGCAATACAATGAGCAGTTCTTC	CASRTGPQYNEQFF
TRBV7-2	.	TRBJ1-6	.	13	TGTGCCAGCAGCCCCACTGGGAATTCACCCCTCCACTTT	CASSPTGNSPLHF
TRBV18	.	TRBJ1-1	.	16	TGTGCCAGCTCACCATTGGGGGGATCTTCCAAGCTTGAAGCTTTCTTT	CASSPLGGSSKLEAFF
TRBV19	few	TRBJ2-2	.	15	TGTGCCAGTAGTATTTGGGGGCCTGACACCGGGGAGCTGTTTTTT	CASSIWGPDTGELFF
TRBV9	once	TRBJ1-2	.	11	TGTGCCAGCAGCGGCCCTTATGGCTACACCTTC	CASSGPYGYTF
TRBV2	.	TRBJ1-2	.	16	TGTGCCAGCAGACCTTCGGGGGGAGGGGTTTACTATGGCTACACCTTC	CASRPSGGGVYYGYTF
TRBV10-3	.	TRBJ1-1	.	15	TGTGCCATCAGTGAGATCCCCCGCGGGGCCACTGAAGCTTTCTTT	CAISEIPRGATEAFF
TRBV25-1	.	TRBJ1-1	.	12	TGTGCCAGCAGGGCAGGTTATGCTGTAGCTTTCTTT	CASRAGYAVAFF
TRBV15	.	TRBJ1-2	TRBD1	14	TGTGCCACCAGCAGAGATCAGGGACAGTATGGCTACACCTTC	CATSRDQGQYGYTF
TRBV5-1	.	TRBJ2-1	.	17	TGCGCCAGCAGCCAGGACGTCCCACCCCAGCACGGTGGTGAGCAGTTCTTC	CASSQDVPPQHGGEQFF
TRBV5-1	once	TRBJ2-5	.	13	TGCGCCAGCAGCGGGGGGAGGCTGGAGACCCAGTACTTC	CASSGGRLETQYF
TRBV30	.	TRBJ1-1	.	12	TGTGCCTGGAGTACCGCGGAGGTTGAAGCTTTCTTT	CAWSTAEVEAFF
TRBV7-9	few	TRBJ1-1	.	11	TGTGCCAGCAGCTTCGCCCCGGAAGCTTTCTTT	CASSFAPEAFF
TRBV7-2	.	TRBJ2-7	TRBD2	16	TGTGCCAGCAGCCAAGCCCCCCGGGAGGCCCTCCGCGAGCAGTACTTC	CASSQAPREALREQYF
TRBV19	.	TRBJ2-1	TRBD2	16	TGTGCCAGTAGCAGACTAGCGGGAGACTCCTACAATGAGCAGTTCTTC	CASSRLAGDSYNEQFF
TRBV7-2	.	TRBJ2-4	TRBD2	15	TGTGCCAGCAGCCCACAAACGACTAGCGGATCCATTCAGTACTTC	CASSPQTTSGSIQYF
TRBV10-3	.	TRBJ1-2	.	15	TGTGCCATCCAGGATACGGGGGGAGTAGGCTATGGCTACACCTTC	CAIQDTGGVGYGYTF
TRBV9	.	TRBJ1-3	.	15	TGTGCCAGCAGCGTAGTTGGTGGGCCTGGAAACACCATATATTTT	CASSVVGGPGNTIYF
TRBV7-6	.	TRBJ2-2	.	14	TGTGCCAGCGGGTGGGAGCCGAACACCGGGGAGCTGTTTTTT	CASGWEPNTGELFF
TRBV7-7	.	TRBJ2-5	.	14	TGTGCTAGCAGCCCATCGACTAACCAAGAGACCCAGTACTTC	CASSPSTNQETQYF
TRBV4-2	.	TRBJ1-1	.	13	TGTGCCAGCAGCTTGGCCGGTGACACTGAAGCTTTCTTT	CASSLAGDTEAFF
TRBV18	.	TRBJ1-1	.	14	TGTGCCAGCTCCCCCCCCCTGGTGGACACTGAAGCTTTCTTT	CASSPPLVDTEAFF
TRBV30	.	TRBJ2-3	.	13	TGTGCCTGGAGCCGGGGGAAAGGGGATACGCAGTATTTT	CAWSRGKGDTQYF